The clone carrying this T cell receptor beta chain appeared many times. Uncontrolled infection, other autoimmune disease, pregnancy or lactation excluded patients. Diagnoses used clinical symptoms, serum thyroxine and TRAb, thyroid ultrasound and orbital computed tomography. It was 8 to 10 ml of fresh peripheral blood that supplied the PBMCs. The source of the sample is a study of T cells in Graves' hyperthyroidism and ophthalmopathy. Study as a whole: Prior to any treatment, at the point of initial diagnosis, peripheral blood was collected.

Amplification of TCR beta CDR3 regions used RNA as the template. HTBI primers drove first-round RT-PCR of the TCR CDR3. TCRdb recomputed calls from the multiplex PCR reads with MiXCR, one row per CDR3 protein. Of approximately 520,000 distinct CDR3 sequences listed, about 20% are singletons. Germline V gives CDR1 MDHEN, CDR2 SYDVKM. The CDR3 is 19 amino acids. V trimming: 6 bases; J trimming: 1 base; junction bases outside the gene matches: 20. V usage is TRBV28 and J usage is TRBJ1-1; 7 bases map to TRBD1. The receptor was isolated from a man aged 18 to 30 with Graves' hyperthyroidism. The sample was blood. The CDR3, as DNA: TGTGCCAGCAGCACCAGGGGGGGTTGGTCACGTCGGTCGAACACTGAAGCTTTCTTT. Protein: CASSTRGGWSRRSNTEAFF.